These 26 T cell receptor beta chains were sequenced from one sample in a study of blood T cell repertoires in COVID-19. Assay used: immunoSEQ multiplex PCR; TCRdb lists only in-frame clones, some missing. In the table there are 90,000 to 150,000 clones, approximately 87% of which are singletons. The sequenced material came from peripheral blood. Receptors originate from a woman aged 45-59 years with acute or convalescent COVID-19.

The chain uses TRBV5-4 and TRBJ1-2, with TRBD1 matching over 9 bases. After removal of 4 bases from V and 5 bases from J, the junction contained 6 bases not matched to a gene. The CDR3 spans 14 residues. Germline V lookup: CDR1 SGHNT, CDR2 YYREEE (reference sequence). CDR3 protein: CASSRTGGRYGYTF. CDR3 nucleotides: TGTGCCAGCAGCCGTACAGGGGGCCGGTATGGCTACACCTTC.

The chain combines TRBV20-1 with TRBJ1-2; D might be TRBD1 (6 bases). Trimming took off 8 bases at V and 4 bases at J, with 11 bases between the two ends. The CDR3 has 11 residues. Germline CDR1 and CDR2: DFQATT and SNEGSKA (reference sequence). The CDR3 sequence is CSIKQGYGYTF. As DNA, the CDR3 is TGCAGTATCAAACAGGGCTATGGCTACACCTTC.

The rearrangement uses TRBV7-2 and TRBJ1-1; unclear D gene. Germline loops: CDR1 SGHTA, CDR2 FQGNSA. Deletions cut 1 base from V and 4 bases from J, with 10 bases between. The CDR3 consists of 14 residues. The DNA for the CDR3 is TGTGCCAGCAGCTTAGACAACCGGGGCACTGAAGCTTTCTTT. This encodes CASSLDNRGTEAFF.

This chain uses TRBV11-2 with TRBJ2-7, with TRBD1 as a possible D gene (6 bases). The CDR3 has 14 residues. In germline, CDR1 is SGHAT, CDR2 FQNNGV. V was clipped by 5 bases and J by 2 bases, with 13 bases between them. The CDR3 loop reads CASSRGQYAYEQYF. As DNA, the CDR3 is TGTGCCAGCAGCCGTGGACAGTACGCCTACGAGCAGTACTTC.

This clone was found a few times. CDR3 sequence reads: CAWIPTSPSGGYTF. DNA of the CDR3: TGTGCCTGGATCCCCACTTCTCCTTCCGGTGGCTACACCTTC. The chain combines TRBV30 with TRBJ1-2; D is undetermined. The CDR3 extends over 14 amino acids. V lost 4 bases to trimming and J lost 7 bases, with 19 bases between them. Germline values: CDR1 GTSNPN, CDR2 SVGIG (reference sequence).

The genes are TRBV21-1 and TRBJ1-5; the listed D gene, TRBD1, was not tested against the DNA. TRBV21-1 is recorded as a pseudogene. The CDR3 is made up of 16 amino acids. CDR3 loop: CASSTTKDSSNQPQHF. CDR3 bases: TGTGCCAGCAGCACAACCAAGGACAGTAGCAATCAGCCCCAGCATTTT.

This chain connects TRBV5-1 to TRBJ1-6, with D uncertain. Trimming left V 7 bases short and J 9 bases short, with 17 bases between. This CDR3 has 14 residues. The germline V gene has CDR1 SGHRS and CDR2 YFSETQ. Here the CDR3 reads CASRTGNSGSPLHF. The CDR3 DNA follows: TGCGCCAGCCGGACCGGGAATAGCGGTTCACCCCTCCACTTT.

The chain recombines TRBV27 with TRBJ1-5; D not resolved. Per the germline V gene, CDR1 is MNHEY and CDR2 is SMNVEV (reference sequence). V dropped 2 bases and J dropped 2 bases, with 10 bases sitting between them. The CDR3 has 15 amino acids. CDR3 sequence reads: CASSLASQGNQPQHF. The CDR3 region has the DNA TGTGCCAGCAGTTTAGCCAGTCAGGGCAATCAGCCCCAGCATTTT.

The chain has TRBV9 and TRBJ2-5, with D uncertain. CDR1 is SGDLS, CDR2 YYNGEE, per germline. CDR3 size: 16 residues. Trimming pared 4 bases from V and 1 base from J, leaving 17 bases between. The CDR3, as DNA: TGTGCCAGCAGCCTAGGGTCCGTCCGCGGCCAAGAGACCCAGTACTTC. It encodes CASSLGSVRGQETQYF.

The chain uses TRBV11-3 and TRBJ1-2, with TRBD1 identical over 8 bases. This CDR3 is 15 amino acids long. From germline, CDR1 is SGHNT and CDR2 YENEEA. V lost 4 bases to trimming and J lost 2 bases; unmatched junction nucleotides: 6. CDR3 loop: CASSSGQGPNYGYTF. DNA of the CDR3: TGTGCCAGCAGCTCCGGACAGGGACCCAACTATGGCTACACCTTC.

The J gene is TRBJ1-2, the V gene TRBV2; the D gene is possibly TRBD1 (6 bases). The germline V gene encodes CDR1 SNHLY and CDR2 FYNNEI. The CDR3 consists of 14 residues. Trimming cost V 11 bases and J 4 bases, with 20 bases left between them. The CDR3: CAAGARSGFYGYTF. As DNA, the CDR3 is TGTGCCGCAGGGGCCCGTTCGGGGTTCTATGGCTACACCTTC.

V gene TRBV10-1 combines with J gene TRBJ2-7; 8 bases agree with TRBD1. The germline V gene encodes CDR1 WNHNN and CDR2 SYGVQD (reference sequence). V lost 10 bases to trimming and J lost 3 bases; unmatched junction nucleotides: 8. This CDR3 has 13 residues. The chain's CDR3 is CAKRGTGFYEQYF. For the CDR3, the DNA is TGCGCCAAAAGAGGGACAGGTTTCTACGAGCAGTACTTC.

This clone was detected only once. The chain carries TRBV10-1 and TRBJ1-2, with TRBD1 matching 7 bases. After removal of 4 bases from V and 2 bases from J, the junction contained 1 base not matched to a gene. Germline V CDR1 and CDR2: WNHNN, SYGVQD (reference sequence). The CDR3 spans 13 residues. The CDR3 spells CASSAGQNYGYTF. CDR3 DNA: TGCGCCAGCAGTGCGGGACAGAACTATGGCTACACCTTC.

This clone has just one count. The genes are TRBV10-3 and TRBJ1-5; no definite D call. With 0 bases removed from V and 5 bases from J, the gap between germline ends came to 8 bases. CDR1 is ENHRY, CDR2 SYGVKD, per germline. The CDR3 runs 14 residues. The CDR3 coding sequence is TGTGCCATCAGTGAGTCGACATTTGATCAGCCCCAGCATTTT. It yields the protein CAISESTFDQPQHF.

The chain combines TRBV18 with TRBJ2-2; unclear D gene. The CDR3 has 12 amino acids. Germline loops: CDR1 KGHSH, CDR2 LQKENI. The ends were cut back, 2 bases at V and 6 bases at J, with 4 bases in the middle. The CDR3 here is CASSPIAGELFF. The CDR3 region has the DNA TGTGCCAGCTCACCAATCGCCGGGGAGCTGTTTTTT.

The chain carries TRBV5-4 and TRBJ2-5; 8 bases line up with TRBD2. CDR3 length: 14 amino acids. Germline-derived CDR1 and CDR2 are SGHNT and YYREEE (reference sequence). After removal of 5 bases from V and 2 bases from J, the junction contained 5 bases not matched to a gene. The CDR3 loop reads CASRSGGAQETQYF. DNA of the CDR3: TGTGCCAGCAGATCGGGGGGGGCGCAAGAGACCCAGTACTTC.

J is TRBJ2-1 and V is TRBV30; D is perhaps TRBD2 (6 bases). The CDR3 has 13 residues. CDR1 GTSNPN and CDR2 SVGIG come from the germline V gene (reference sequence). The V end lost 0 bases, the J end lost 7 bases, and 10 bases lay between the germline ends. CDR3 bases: TGTGCCTGGAGTGTACAGGCGGGGAATGAGCAGTTCTTC. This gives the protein CAWSVQAGNEQFF. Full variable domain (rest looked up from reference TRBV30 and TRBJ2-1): SQTIHQWPATLVQPVGSPLSLECTVEGTSNPNLYWYRQAAGRGLQLLFYSVGIGQISSEVPQNLSASRPQDRQFILSSKKLLLSDSGFYLCAWSVQAGNEQFFGPGTRLTVL.

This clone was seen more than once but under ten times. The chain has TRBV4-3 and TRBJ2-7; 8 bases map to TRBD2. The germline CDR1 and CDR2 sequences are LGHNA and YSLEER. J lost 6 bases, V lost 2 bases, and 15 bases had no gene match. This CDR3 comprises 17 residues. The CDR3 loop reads CASSQLQTGLGPVEQYF. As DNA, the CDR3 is TGCGCCAGCAGCCAACTTCAAACGGGACTAGGTCCCGTCGAGCAGTACTTC.

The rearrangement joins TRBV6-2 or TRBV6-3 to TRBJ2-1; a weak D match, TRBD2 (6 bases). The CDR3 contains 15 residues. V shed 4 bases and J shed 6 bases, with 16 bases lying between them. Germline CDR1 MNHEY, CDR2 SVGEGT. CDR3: CASSSILAPPNEQFF. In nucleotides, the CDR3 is TGTGCCAGCAGTTCCATACTAGCCCCCCCCAATGAGCAGTTCTTC.

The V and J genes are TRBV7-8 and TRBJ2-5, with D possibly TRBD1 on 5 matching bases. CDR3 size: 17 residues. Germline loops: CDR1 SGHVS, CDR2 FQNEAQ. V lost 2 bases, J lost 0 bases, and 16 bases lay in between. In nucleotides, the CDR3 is TGTGCCAGCAGCTTACCTCCCTACAGGCGAAACCAAGAGACCCAGTACTTC. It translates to CASSLPPYRRNQETQYF.

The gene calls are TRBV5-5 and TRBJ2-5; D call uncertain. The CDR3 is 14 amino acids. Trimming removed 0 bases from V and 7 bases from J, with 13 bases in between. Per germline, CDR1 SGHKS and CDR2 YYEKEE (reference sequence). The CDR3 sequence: CASSLVATFRTQYF. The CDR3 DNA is TGTGCCAGCAGCTTGGTTGCTACGTTCCGGACCCAGTACTTC.

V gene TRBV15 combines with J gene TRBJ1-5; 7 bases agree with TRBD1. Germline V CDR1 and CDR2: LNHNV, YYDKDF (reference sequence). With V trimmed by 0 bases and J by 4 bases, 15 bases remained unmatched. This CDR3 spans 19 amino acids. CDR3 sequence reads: CATSRESPWAGGSNQPQHF. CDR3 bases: TGTGCCACCAGCAGAGAGTCCCCCTGGGCAGGGGGAAGTAATCAGCCCCAGCATTTT.

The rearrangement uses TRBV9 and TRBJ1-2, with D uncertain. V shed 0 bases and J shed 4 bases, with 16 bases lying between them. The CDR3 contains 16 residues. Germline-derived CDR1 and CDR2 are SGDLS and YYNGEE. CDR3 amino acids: CASSVAPGRGTYGYTF. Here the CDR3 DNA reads TGTGCCAGCAGCGTAGCCCCCGGACGGGGAACCTATGGCTACACCTTC.

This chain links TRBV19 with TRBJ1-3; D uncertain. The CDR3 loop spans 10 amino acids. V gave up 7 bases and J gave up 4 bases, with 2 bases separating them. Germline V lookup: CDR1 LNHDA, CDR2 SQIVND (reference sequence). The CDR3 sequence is CASTGNTIYF. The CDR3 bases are TGTGCCAGTACGGGAAACACCATATATTTT. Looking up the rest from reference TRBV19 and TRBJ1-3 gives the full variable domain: DGGITQSPKYLFRKEGQNVTLSCEQNLNHDAMYWYRQDPGQGLRLIYYSQIVNDFQKGDIAEGYSVSREKKESFPLTVTSAQKNPTAFYLCASTGNTIYFGEGSWLTVV.

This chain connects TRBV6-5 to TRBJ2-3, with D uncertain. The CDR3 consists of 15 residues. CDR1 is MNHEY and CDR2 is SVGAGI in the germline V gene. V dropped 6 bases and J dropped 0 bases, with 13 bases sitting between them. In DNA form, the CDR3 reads TGTGCCAGCAGCCTTGCGGCCCCTAGCACAGATACGCAGTATTTT. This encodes CASSLAAPSTDTQYF.

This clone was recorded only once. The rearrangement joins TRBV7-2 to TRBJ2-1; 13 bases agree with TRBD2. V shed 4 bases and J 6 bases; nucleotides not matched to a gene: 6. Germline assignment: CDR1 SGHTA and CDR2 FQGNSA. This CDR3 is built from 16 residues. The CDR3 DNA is TGTGCCAGCAGCTCGGCGGGGACTAGCGGGGTCAATGAGCAGTTCTTC. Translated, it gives CASSSAGTSGVNEQFF.